This TCR beta chain appears in the sequencing data of a study of human T cells and chemical hapten exposure. The CDR3 loop spans 14 amino acids. Per the germline V gene, CDR1 is DFQATT and CDR2 is SNEGSKA (reference sequence). The trim removed 2 bases at V and 6 bases at J, leaving 5 bases unmatched. TCRdb re-called the RACE reads through MiXCR, storing one row per CDR3 protein. Among some 57,000 distinct CDR3 sequences listed, over 9.5% were seen once. Time point denoted: patch test 2, 6 weeks after DPC sensitization. Treatment noted: therapeutic diphenylcyclopropenone sensitization with weekly scalp DPC. At patch-test visits, sampling came before the patch test.

The TCR sequence derives from a woman between 50 and 59 years old with alopecia areata. Some clones in this sample may be carry-over from other donors' samples. This chain joins TRBV20-1 and TRBJ2-1, with TRBD2 identical over 9 bases. The sequencing used whole blood, collected in connection with sensitization to the hapten diphenylcyclopropenone (DPC). The CDR3 DNA follows: TGCAGTGCTAGAAGTCTAGCGGGAATCAATGAGCAGTTCTTC. Protein: CSARSLAGINEQFF.